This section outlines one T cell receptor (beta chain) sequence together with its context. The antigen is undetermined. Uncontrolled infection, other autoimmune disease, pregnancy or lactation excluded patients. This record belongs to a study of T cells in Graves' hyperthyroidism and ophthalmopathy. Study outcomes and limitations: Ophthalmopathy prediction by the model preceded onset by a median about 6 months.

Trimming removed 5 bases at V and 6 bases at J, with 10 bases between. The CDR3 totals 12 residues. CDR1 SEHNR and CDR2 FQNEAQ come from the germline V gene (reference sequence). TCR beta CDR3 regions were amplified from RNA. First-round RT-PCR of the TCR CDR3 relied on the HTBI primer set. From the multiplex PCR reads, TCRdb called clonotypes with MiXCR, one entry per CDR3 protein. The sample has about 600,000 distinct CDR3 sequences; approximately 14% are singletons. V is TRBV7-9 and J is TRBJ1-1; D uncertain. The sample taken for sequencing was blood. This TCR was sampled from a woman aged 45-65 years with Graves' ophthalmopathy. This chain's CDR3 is CASSRYVAEAFF. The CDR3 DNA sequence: TGTGCCAGCAGCCGGTATGTGGCTGAAGCTTTCTTT. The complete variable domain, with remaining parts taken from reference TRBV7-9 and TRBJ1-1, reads DTGVSQNPRHKITKRGQNVTFRCDPISEHNRLYWYRQTLGQGPEFLTYFQNEAQLEKSRLLSDRFSAERPKGSFSTLEIQRTEQGDSAMYLCASSRYVAEAFFGQGTRLTVV.